A few counts support the clone carrying this T cell receptor (beta chain). The sample originates from a study of blood T cell repertoires in COVID-19. Study background: Researchers got acute and convalescent COVID-19 samples from the United States, Italy and Spain. PBMCs, B-cell-depleted T cells, or T cells provided the cDNA or gDNA that made up the material.

Here immunoSEQ multiplex PCR was the method, and the copy in TCRdb shows in-frame clones only, minus some. The sample lists 60,000 or so clones; 90% were seen once. The receptor's source is a human donor with active COVID-19. The donor label of this sample is uncertain. Source material: peripheral blood.

The CDR3: CASSQQGLNTGELFF. In DNA form, the CDR3 reads TGTGCCAGCAGCCAACAGGGCCTGAACACCGGGGAGCTGTTTTTT. This chain joins TRBV5-8 and TRBJ2-2; D is possibly TRBD1 (6 bases). V lost 4 bases to trimming and J lost 1 base, with 11 bases between them. Per germline, CDR1 SGHTS and CDR2 YDEGEE. The CDR3 has 15 amino acids.